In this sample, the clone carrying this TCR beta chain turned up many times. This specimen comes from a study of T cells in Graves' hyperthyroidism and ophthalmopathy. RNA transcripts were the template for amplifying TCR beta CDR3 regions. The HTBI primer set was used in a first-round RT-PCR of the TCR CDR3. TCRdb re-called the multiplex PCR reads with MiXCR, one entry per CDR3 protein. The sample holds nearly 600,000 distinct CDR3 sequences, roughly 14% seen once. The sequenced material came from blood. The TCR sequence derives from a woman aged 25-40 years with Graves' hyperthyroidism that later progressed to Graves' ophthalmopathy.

The CDR3 DNA reads TGTGCCAGCACAGGACACTACGAGCAGTACTTC. This encodes CASTGHYEQYF. This rearrangement joins TRBV28 to TRBJ2-7, with TRBD1 as a possible D gene (5 bases). V dropped 7 bases and J dropped 3 bases, with 7 bases sitting between them. CDR1 and CDR2 from the germline V gene are MDHEN and SYDVKM. The CDR3 contains 11 residues.